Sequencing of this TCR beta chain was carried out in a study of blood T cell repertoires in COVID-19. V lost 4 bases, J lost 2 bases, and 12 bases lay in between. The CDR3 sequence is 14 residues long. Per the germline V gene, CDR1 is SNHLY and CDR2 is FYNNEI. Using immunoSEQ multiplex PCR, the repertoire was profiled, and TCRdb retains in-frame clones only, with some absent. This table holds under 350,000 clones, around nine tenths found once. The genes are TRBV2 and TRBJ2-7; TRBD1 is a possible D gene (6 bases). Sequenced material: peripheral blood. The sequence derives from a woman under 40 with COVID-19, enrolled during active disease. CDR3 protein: CASSGGRTAYEQYF. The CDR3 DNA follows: TGTGCCAGCAGTGGAGGGCGGACAGCCTACGAGCAGTACTTC.